Presented here are 12 T cell receptor beta chains from one specimen sequenced in a study of metastatic and nonmetastatic thyroid tumors (dated by TCRdb to about 2020). The library was made by PCR. Sequencing was performed on an Illumina HiSeq 4000. Using fastp trimming at Q25 and MiXCR clonotype assembly, TCRdb reanalyzed the public sequencing data and kept in-frame beta chains. Present in this sample are approximately 41,000 clones, 25% to 35% of which were seen just once. The ten largest clonotypes hold 9.5% to 10% of the sample. No patient had received any treatment before thyroid surgery. The specimen sequenced was blood. These receptors originate from a male donor with papillary thyroid cancer or a benign thyroid nodule (not recorded which). Some clones in this sample may be carry-over from other donors' samples.

A word on this clone: The conserved phenylalanine or tryptophan normally closing the CDR3 is absent here, so this likely arose from a read error. The limits of the CDR3 on the DNA are not certain, so only TCRdb's listed CDR3 is given. This chain's CDR3 is CASSEEEQVLGFNL. J is TRBJ1-6 and V is TRBV6-1; the table gives TRBD1 as D, unverified against the DNA. The CDR3 is 14 residues long, counting both termini. Germline assignment: CDR1 MNHNS and CDR2 SASEGT.

Details on this clone: The germline gene is not matched at one end of the junction; a read error may be the cause. The chain uses TRBV2 and TRBJ1-5; tentative D call: TRBD1 (6 bases). This CDR3 has 14 residues. The germline V gene encodes CDR1 SNHLY and CDR2 FYNNEI. CDR3 in DNA: TGTGCGAGCAGGGTGGGGGGGGCAGGGCAGCCCCAGCCTTTT. Amino acid sequence: CASRVGGAGQPQPF.

This clone was counted at least ten times. Given a much more abundant clone one base away, this may be a read error. The CDR3 spells CASSLDSYQPQYF. DNA of the CDR3: TGTGCCAGCAGTTTGGACAGCTATCAGCCCCAGTATTTT. V gene TRBV28 combines with J gene TRBJ1-5; D is possibly TRBD1 (6 bases). The assigned J gene may be wrong: the sequence end matches TRBJ2-3 better. The CDR3 consists of 13 residues. Per the germline V gene, CDR1 is MDHEN and CDR2 is SYDVKM.

In its sample, this clone was seen many times. V is TRBV5-5 and J is TRBJ2-3; perhaps TRBD2 as D (6 bases). Germline V gene lookup returns CDR1 SGHKS and CDR2 YYEKEE (reference sequence). Trimming stripped 0 bases from V and 3 bases from J, with 8 bases between. The CDR3 totals 14 residues. The CDR3 DNA follows: TGTGCCAGCAGCTTGGGGGCGGGGACAGATACGCAGTATTTT. This sequence encodes CASSLGAGTDTQYF.

The chain couples TRBV6-1 to TRBJ2-7; 9 bases align to TRBD2. Germline V gene data show CDR1 as MNHNS and CDR2 as SASEGT. The length of the CDR3 is 13 residues. V shed 5 bases, J shed 3 bases, and the junction held 2 bases outside the gene matches. The CDR3 protein is CASSLAGLYEQYF. CDR3 coding DNA: TGTGCCAGCAGTCTAGCGGGACTCTACGAGCAGTACTTC.

This clone showed up just a few times. The chain uses TRBV19 and TRBJ1-3, with 7 bases aligning to TRBD1. CDR3 length equals 14 residues. Germline V gene data show CDR1 as LNHDA and CDR2 as SQIVND (reference sequence). V lost 3 bases and J lost 4; bases outside the gene matches: 3. The CDR3 DNA sequence: TGTGCCAGTAGTATCGACAGGGAGGGAAACACCATATATTTT. This sequence encodes CASSIDREGNTIYF.

In its sample, this clone is medium-sized. This chain links TRBV20-1 with TRBJ2-1, with 9 bases fitting TRBD1. The CDR3 sequence is 15 residues long. Germline CDR1 DFQATT, CDR2 SNEGSKA (reference sequence). V lost 5 bases to trimming and J lost 5 bases; unmatched junction nucleotides: 10. CDR3 sequence: CSAHAGTGINNEQFF. CDR3 DNA: TGCAGTGCTCATGCCGGGACAGGGATTAACAATGAGCAGTTCTTC.

Many counts were recorded for this clone. The junction and the germline gene differ at one end; a read error may be behind it. The sample holds other DNA sequences that translate to the same CDR3. The chain combines TRBV5-6 with TRBJ2-2, with D maybe TRBD1 (6 bases). Germline V CDR1 and CDR2: SGHDT, YYEEEE. The CDR3 is 15 amino acids. The DNA of the CDR3 is TGTGCCAGCAGCCGACTTGACAGGAACACCGGGGAACTGTTTTTT. This sequence encodes CASSRLDRNTGELFF.

The chain carries TRBV27 and TRBJ2-3; D is unresolved. V was trimmed by 7 bases and J by 0 bases, leaving 8 bases between them. Germline V gives CDR1 MNHEY, CDR2 SMNVEV (reference sequence). The CDR3 sequence is 13 residues long. The CDR3 region is CASTVSSTDTQYF. Here the CDR3 DNA reads TGTGCCAGCACGGTGTCTAGCACAGATACGCAGTATTTT.

This clone was detected ten times or more. The chain joins TRBV19 to TRBJ1-4; 8 bases agree with TRBD1. The germline CDR1 and CDR2 sequences are LNHDA and SQIVND (reference sequence). The ends lost 4 bases at V and 10 bases at J; junction bases unmatched: 11. This CDR3 spans 15 amino acids. In DNA form, the CDR3 reads TGTGCCAGTAGTACCGGACAGGGTGTCAGCGGAAAACTGTTTTTT. Protein sequence: CASSTGQGVSGKLFF.

With respect to this clone: Because it lacks the conserved phenylalanine or tryptophan at the end, this CDR3 is likely a read error. No DNA is shown, since the ends of the CDR3 on it are uncertain; the CDR3 is the one TCRdb lists. The chain recombines TRBV13 with TRBJ1-6; the table calls TRBD1, which could not be checked here. CDR1 and CDR2 (germline): PRHDT, FYEKMQ (reference sequence). Termini included, the CDR3 measures 14 amino acids. The chain's CDR3 is CASSQVGDNSPLQV.

This clone has a count of ten or more. V is TRBV6-1 and J is TRBJ1-1; D gene ambiguous. Germline CDR1 is MNHNS and CDR2 is SASEGT. V lost 6 bases and J 2 bases, leaving 16 bases between the germline ends. The CDR3 is 15 residues long. The CDR3 spells CASRAGGSANTEAFF. The CDR3 DNA reads as TGTGCCAGCAGGGCAGGTGGGTCAGCTAACACTGAAGCTTTCTTT.